The 7 T cell receptor beta chains listed next were all sequenced from one sample in a study of Ad26.COV2.S vaccination and SARS-CoV-2 variants. Stated treatment: roughly 20 received Ad26.COV2.S at low or high dose, single or two shots; about 5 received placebo; per-sample allocation not given. Specimens were obtained on day 63 following the first vaccine or placebo injection. Assay used: immunoSEQ multiplex PCR; TCRdb lists only in-frame clones, some missing. The repertoire holds 300,000 to 450,000 clones, with 80% to 90% as singletons. Source: peripheral blood, taken in a trial of Ad26.COV2.S vaccine versus placebo. Receptor source: a person aged 18-65 years who received the Ad26.COV2.S COVID-19 vaccine or a placebo.

This chain uses TRBV11-2 with TRBJ2-6; TRBD1 or TRBD2 may be the D gene (5 bases each). Trimming removed 6 bases from V and 0 bases from J, with 15 bases in between. Germline V gene lookup returns CDR1 SGHAT and CDR2 FQNNGV. The CDR3 spans 17 residues. The CDR3 loop is CASRPIRGGSGANVLTF. The CDR3, as DNA: TGTGCCAGCAGGCCGATTCGGGGCGGCTCTGGGGCCAACGTCCTGACTTTC.

This rearrangement joins TRBV29-1 to TRBJ1-2; possible D gene TRBD1, 6 bases. CDR3 length: 13 amino acids. The germline CDR1 and CDR2 sequences are SQVTM and ANQGSEA. The V gene lost 7 bases and the J gene lost 6 bases, with 18 bases spanning the gap. The DNA for the CDR3 is TGCAGCGCCCCCAGTCGATCAGGGGATGGCTACACCTTC. Amino acid sequence: CSAPSRSGDGYTF.

This chain uses TRBV6-1 with TRBJ2-1; D ambiguous. Germline V gene sequence: CDR1 MNHNS, CDR2 SASEGT. The V gene lost 3 bases and the J gene lost 3 bases, with 3 bases spanning the gap. This CDR3 is 12 amino acids long. The CDR3 region has the DNA TGTGCCAGCAGTGACAGCTACAATGAGCAGTTCTTC. The encoded protein is CASSDSYNEQFF.

V gene TRBV28 combines with J gene TRBJ1-1; no definite D call. Germline CDR1 and CDR2: MDHEN and SYDVKM. This CDR3 region has 15 residues. V dropped 2 bases and J dropped 0 bases, with 10 bases sitting between them. CDR3 coding DNA: TGTGCCAGCAGTTTACGTGGGGTAATGAACACTGAAGCTTTCTTT. Its translation: CASSLRGVMNTEAFF.

This clone was detected once. The rearrangement links TRBV7-2 to TRBJ2-3, with 11 bases aligning to TRBD2. CDR3 length: 16 amino acids. Germline assignment: CDR1 SGHTA and CDR2 FQGNSA. V lost 5 bases, J lost 6 bases, and 10 bases stayed unmatched. CDR3 residues: CASSLGLAGPADTQYF. The CDR3 DNA reads TGTGCCAGCAGCCTAGGACTAGCGGGCCCCGCGGATACGCAGTATTTT.

This chain uses TRBV28 with TRBJ1-1; no clear D gene. V was trimmed by 2 bases and J by 0 bases, leaving 4 bases between them. The CDR3 is made up of 13 amino acids. CDR1 is MDHEN, CDR2 SYDVKM, per germline. CDR3 amino acids: CASSLVMNTEAFF. CDR3 DNA sequence: TGTGCCAGCAGTTTAGTGATGAACACTGAAGCTTTCTTT.

V gene TRBV28 combines with J gene TRBJ1-4; D unclear. In germline, CDR1 is MDHEN, CDR2 SYDVKM. V lost 6 bases and J lost 3, with 5 bases in between. The CDR3 runs to 12 residues. CDR3 protein: CASRGPNEKLFF. The CDR3 nucleotides read TGTGCCAGCAGGGGCCCTAATGAAAAACTGTTTTTT.